The TCR beta chain described here comes from a study of cytomegalovirus exposure and HLA in healthy donors. Primers included in the PCR were 60 Vbeta and 13 Jbeta primers. Produced via immunoSEQ multiplex PCR; TCRdb's table is partial and in-frame only. The data contain fewer than 250,000 clones, about 80% of them singletons. There are 14 residues in the CDR3. Trimming took off 1 base at V and 4 bases at J, with 10 bases between the two ends. Germline V gene sequence: CDR1 LNHNV, CDR2 YYDKDF (reference sequence). The rearrangement joins TRBV15 to TRBJ1-1; TRBD1 might be the D (5 bases). The clonotype originates from a woman aged 40 to 55 in good health and CMV-seronegative. Sequencing input: PBMCs. CDR3 coding DNA: TGTGCCACCAGCAGAGGGGAGGGGCGCACTGAAGCTTTCTTT. It yields the protein CATSRGEGRTEAFF.